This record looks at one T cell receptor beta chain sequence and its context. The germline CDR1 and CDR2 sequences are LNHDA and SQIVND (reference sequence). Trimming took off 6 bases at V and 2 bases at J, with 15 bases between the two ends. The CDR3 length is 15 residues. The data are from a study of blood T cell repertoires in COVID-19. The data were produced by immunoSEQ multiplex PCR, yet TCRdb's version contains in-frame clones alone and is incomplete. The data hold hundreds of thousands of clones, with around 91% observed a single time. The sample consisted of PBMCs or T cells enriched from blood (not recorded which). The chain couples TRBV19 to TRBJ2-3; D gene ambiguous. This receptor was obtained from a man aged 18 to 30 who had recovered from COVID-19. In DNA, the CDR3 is TGTGCCAGTAGGGCTGCCCCCATCCTCACAGATACGCAGTATTTT. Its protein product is CASRAAPILTDTQYF.